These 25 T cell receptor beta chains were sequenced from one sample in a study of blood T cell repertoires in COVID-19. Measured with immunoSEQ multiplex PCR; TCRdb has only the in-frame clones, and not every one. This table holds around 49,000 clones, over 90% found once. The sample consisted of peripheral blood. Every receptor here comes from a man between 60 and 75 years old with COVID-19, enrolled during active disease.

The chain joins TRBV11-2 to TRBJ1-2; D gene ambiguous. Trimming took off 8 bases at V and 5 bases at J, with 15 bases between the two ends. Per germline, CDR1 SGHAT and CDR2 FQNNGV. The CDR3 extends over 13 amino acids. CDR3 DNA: TGTGCCAGCGGGTTGATGGCGGGATATGGCTACACCTTC. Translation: CASGLMAGYGYTF. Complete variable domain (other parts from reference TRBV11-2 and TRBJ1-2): EAGVAQSPRYKIIEKRQSVAFWCNPISGHATLYWYQQILGQGPKLLIQFQNNGVVDDSQLPKDRFSAERLKGVDSTLKIQPAKLEDSAVYLCASGLMAGYGYTFGSGTRLTVV.

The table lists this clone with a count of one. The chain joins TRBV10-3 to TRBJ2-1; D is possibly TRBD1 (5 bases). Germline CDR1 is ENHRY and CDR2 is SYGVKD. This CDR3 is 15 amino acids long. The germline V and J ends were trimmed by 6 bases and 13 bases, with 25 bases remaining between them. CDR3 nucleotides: TGTGCCATCAGAACCGACAGTGGTAGGGGTCGTAGTCAGTTCTTC. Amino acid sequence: CAIRTDSGRGRSQFF.

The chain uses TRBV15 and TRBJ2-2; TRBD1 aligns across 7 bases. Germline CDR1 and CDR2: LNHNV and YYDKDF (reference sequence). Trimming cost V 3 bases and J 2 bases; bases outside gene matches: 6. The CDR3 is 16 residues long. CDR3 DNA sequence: TGTGCCACCAGCAGTCCCCGGGACAGAAACACCGGGGAGCTGTTTTTT. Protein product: CATSSPRDRNTGELFF.

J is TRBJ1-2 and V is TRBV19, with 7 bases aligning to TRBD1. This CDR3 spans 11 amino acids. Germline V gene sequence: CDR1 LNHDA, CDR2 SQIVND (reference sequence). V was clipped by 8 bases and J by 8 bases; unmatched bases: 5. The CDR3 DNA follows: TGTGCCAGTTCCTCAGGGGGAGGCTACACCTTC. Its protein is CASSSGGGYTF. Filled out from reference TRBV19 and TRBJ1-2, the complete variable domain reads DGGITQSPKYLFRKEGQNVTLSCEQNLNHDAMYWYRQDPGQGLRLIYYSQIVNDFQKGDIAEGYSVSREKKESFPLTVTSAQKNPTAFYLCASSSGGGYTFGSGTRLTVV.

CDR3 loop: CASSPGDTQYF. For the CDR3, the DNA is TGTGCCAGCAGTCCCGGGGATACGCAGTATTTT. This rearrangement joins TRBV27 to TRBJ2-3; D call uncertain. Per the germline V gene, CDR1 is MNHEY and CDR2 is SMNVEV (reference sequence). The CDR3 has 11 amino acids. Trimming pared 5 bases from V and 6 bases from J, leaving 6 bases between.

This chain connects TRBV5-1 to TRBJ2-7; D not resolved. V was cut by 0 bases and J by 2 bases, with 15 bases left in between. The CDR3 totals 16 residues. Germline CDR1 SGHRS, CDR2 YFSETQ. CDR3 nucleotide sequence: TGCGCCAGCAGCTTGGAGCTTTCCGGTTCCCCCTACGAGCAGTACTTC. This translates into CASSLELSGSPYEQYF.

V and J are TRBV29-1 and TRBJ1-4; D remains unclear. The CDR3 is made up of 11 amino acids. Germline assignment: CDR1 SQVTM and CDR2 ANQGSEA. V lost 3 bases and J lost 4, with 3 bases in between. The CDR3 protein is CSVDYNEKLFF. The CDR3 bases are TGCAGCGTTGATTATAATGAAAAACTGTTTTTT.

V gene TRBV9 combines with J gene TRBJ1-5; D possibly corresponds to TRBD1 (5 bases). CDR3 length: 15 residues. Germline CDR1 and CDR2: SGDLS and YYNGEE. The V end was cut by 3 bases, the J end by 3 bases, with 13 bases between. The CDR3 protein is CASSEGPVLNQPQHF. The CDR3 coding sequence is TGTGCCAGCAGCGAGGGGCCAGTCCTCAATCAGCCCCAGCATTTT.

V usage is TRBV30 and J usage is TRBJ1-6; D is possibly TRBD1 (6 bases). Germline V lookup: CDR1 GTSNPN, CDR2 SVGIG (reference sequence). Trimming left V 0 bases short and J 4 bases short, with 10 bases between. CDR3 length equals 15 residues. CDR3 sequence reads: CAWSVPGTYNSPLHF. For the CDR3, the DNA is TGTGCCTGGAGTGTTCCGGGGACATATAATTCACCCCTCCACTTT.

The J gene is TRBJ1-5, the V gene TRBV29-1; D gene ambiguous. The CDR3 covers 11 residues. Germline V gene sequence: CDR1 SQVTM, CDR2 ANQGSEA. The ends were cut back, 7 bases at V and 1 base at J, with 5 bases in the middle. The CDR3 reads CSGGSNQPQHF. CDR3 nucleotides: TGCAGCGGAGGCAGCAATCAGCCCCAGCATTTT.

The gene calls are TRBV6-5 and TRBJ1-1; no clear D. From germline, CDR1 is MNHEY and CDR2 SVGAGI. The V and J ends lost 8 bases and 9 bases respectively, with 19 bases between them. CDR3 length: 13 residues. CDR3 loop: CASGKQSNSKAFF. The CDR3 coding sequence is TGTGCCAGCGGAAAACAGTCTAATTCCAAAGCTTTCTTT.

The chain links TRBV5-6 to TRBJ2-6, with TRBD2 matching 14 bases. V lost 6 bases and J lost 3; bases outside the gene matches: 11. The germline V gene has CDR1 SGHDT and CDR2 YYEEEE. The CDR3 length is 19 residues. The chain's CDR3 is CASNIEGLAGDYGANVLTF. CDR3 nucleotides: TGTGCCAGCAACATCGAGGGACTAGCGGGAGACTATGGGGCCAACGTCCTGACTTTC.

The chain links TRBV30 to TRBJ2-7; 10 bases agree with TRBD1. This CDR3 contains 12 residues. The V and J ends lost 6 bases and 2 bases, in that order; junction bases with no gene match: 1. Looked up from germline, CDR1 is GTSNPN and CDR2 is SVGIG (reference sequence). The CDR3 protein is CACGTGAYEQYF. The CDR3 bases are TGTGCCTGTGGGACAGGGGCCTACGAGCAGTACTTC.

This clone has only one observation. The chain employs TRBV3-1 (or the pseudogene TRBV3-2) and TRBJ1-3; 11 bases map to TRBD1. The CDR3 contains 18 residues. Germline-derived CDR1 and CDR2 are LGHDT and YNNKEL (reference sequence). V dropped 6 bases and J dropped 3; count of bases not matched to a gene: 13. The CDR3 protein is CASRSWRRDRGYGNTIYF. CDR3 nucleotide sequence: TGTGCCAGCAGGTCATGGCGCCGGGACAGGGGGTATGGAAACACCATATATTTT.

The CDR3 bases are TGTGCCAGCAGCTCGGACGGCGGGGGGGTTTTGTTTTTT. Its translation: CASSSDGGGVLFF. The V gene is TRBV11-2, the J gene TRBJ2-2, with 9 bases identical to TRBD2. There are 13 residues in the CDR3. CDR1 is SGHAT and CDR2 is FQNNGV in the germline V gene. With V trimmed by 4 bases and J by 15 bases, 9 bases remained unmatched. The variable domain in full, completed from reference TRBV11-2 and TRBJ2-2, reads EAGVAQSPRYKIIEKRQSVAFWCNPISGHATLYWYQQILGQGPKLLIQFQNNGVVDDSQLPKDRFSAERLKGVDSTLKIQPAKLEDSAVYLCASSSDGGGVLFFGEGSRLTVL.

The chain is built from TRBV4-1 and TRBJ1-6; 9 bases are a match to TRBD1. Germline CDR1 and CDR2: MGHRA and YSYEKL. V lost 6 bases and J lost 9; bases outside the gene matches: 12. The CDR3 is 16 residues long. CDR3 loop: CASRRTEDRGLSPLHF. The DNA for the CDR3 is TGCGCCAGCAGACGAACGGAGGACAGGGGTCTTTCACCCCTCCACTTT.

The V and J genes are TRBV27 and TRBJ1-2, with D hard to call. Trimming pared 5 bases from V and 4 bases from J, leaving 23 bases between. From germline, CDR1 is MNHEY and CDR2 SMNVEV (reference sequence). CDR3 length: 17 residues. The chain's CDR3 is CASSTPTGRRSTYGYTF. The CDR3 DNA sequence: TGTGCCAGCAGTACCCCGACTGGTCGGCGCTCTACCTATGGCTACACCTTC.

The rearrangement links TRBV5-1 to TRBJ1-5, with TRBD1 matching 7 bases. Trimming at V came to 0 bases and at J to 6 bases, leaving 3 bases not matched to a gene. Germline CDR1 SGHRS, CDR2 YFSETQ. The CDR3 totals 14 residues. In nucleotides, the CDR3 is TGCGCCAGCAGCTTGGCAGGGGGGACTCAGCCCCAGCATTTT. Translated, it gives CASSLAGGTQPQHF.

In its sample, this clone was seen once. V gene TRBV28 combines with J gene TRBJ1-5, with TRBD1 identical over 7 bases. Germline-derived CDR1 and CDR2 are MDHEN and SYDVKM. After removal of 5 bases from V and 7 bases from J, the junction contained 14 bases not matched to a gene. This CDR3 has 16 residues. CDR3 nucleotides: TGTGCCAGCAGTGCCATCGGGACAGCGCAGGGGCAGCCCCAGCATTTT. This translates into CASSAIGTAQGQPQHF.

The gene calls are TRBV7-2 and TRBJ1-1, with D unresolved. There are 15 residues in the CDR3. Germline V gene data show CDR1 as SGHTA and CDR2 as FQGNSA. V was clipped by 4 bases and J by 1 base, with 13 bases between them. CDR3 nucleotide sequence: TGTGCCAGCAGCTCCACCTCACCCAGGAACACTGAAGCTTTCTTT. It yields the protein CASSSTSPRNTEAFF.

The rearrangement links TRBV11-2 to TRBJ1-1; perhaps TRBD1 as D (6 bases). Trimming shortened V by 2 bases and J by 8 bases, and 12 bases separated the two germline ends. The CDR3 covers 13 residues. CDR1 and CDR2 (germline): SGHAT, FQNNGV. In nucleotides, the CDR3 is TGTGCCAGCAGCTTATCAAACGACAGGGAAGCTTTCTTT. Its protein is CASSLSNDREAFF.

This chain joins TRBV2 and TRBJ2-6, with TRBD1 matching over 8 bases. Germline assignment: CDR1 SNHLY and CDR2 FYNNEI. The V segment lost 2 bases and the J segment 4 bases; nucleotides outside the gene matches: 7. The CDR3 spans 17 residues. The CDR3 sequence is CASSESGQGTGANVLTF. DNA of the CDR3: TGTGCCAGCAGTGAATCTGGACAGGGAACCGGGGCCAACGTCCTGACTTTC.

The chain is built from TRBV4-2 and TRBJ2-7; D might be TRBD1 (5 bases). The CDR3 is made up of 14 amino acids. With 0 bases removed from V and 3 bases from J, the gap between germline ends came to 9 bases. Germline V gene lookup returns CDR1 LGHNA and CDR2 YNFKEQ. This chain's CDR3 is CASSQDRQGYEQYF. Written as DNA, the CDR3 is TGTGCCAGCAGCCAAGATCGGCAGGGCTACGAGCAGTACTTC.

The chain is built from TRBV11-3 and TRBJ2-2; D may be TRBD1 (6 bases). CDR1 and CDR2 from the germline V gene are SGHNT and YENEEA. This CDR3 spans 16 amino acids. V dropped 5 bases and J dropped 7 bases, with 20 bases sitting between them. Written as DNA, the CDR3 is TGTGCCAGCAGCCCCGTTGCAGGGGTCGCAGTCGGGGAGCTGTTTTTT. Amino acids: CASSPVAGVAVGELFF.

As DNA, the CDR3 is TGCGCCAGCAGCCAAGATCGGTCGACTGAAGCTTTCTTT. It yields the protein CASSQDRSTEAFF. The gene calls are TRBV4-3 and TRBJ1-1; the D is unclear. Trimming pared 0 bases from V and 5 bases from J, leaving 7 bases between. This CDR3 contains 13 residues. The germline CDR1 and CDR2 sequences are LGHNA and YSLEER.